A single sample is the source of the 32 T cell receptor beta chains below, sequenced in a study of Graves' ophthalmopathy and Graves' hyperthyroidism. RNA transcripts were the source from which TCR beta CDR3 regions were amplified. An opening RT-PCR round employed HTBI primers and preceded a second-round multiplex PCR. TCRdb recomputed calls from the multiplex PCR reads with MiXCR, one row per CDR3 protein. The data contain 650,000 to 900,000 distinct CDR3 sequences, about 44% of them seen just once; the ten biggest clones take up 40% to 45%. The sample was peripheral blood. The receptors derive from an adult man with Graves' ophthalmopathy.

J is TRBJ2-7 and V is TRBV5-5; weak D call: TRBD1 (6 bases). V was cut by 1 base and J by 3 bases, with 14 bases left in between. This CDR3 has 15 residues. Germline values: CDR1 SGHKS, CDR2 YYEKEE (reference sequence). The CDR3 protein is CASSLTGTTVYEQYF. The DNA for the CDR3 is TGTGCCAGCAGCTTGACCGGGACAACGGTCTACGAGCAGTACTTC.

The rearrangement uses TRBV11-2 and TRBJ2-7; 8 bases line up with TRBD1. This CDR3 has 15 residues. V lost 1 base to trimming and J lost 5 bases; unmatched junction nucleotides: 7. The germline gives CDR1 SGHAT, CDR2 FQNNGV. CDR3 sequence: CASSLVWTGINEQYF. DNA of the CDR3: TGTGCCAGCAGCTTAGTTTGGACAGGGATCAACGAGCAGTACTTC.

As for this clonotype: A read error is possible here, since a much larger clone lies one base away. The V call is TRBV7-2, the J call TRBJ1-1, with D possibly matching TRBD1 (6 bases). CDR1 is SGHTA, CDR2 FQGNSA, per germline. The CDR3 has 15 residues. The CDR3: CASSLVVRGATEALF. CDR3 nucleotides: TGTGCCAGCAGCTTAGTTGTCAGGGGTGCTACTGAAGCTCTCTTT.

This clonotype has ten or more counts. This sequence joins TRBV25-1 and TRBJ1-2; D is uncertain. The germline V gene has CDR1 MGHDK and CDR2 SYGVNS. The V and J ends lost 4 bases and 6 bases respectively, with 15 bases between them. The CDR3 covers 14 residues. The CDR3 region has the DNA TGTGCCAGCAGTGGACCCAGGATCGCCCATGGCTACACCTTC. Translation gives CASSGPRIAHGYTF.

This clonotype was counted a few times. V is TRBV11-1 and J is TRBJ1-2; the match to TRBD1 covers 8 bases. The junction had 12 bases not matched to a gene; V was cut back by 8 bases and J by 10 bases. The CDR3 has 13 amino acids. Germline-derived CDR1 and CDR2 are SGHAT and FQDESV (reference sequence). CDR3 sequence (DNA): TGTGCCAGCTCGACAGGGGATTTAGGAGTCTACACCTTC. It codes for CASSTGDLGVYTF.

The V call is TRBV4-2, the J call TRBJ2-7; D gene ambiguous. There are 16 residues in the CDR3. Trimming took off 2 bases at V and 0 bases at J, with 14 bases between the two ends. Germline CDR1 is LGHNA and CDR2 is YNFKEQ. Written as DNA, the CDR3 is TGTGCCAGCAGCCAATACCCAGGCCGTCTCTCCTACGAGCAGTACTTC. Translated: CASSQYPGRLSYEQYF.

The V and J genes are TRBV2 and TRBJ1-5, with D maybe TRBD1 (5 bases). This CDR3 comprises 16 residues. Germline lookup yields CDR1 SNHLY and CDR2 FYNNEI. V lost 11 bases and J lost 4, with 24 bases in between. The CDR3 DNA follows: TGTGCCTGGATGTTCCTTGGGGCAGGGAGGAATCAGCCCCAGCATTTT. It specifies CAWMFLGAGRNQPQHF.

About this clonotype itself: It may be a read error: a sequence one base away is much more abundant. The chain carries TRBV24-1 and TRBJ1-5, with D tentatively TRBD1 (5 bases). This CDR3 spans 17 amino acids. CDR1 and CDR2 from the germline V gene are KGHDR and SFDVKD. The DNA of the CDR3 is TGTGCCAGCAGTGGTCCCAGGGTTAAAGTGAGCAATCAGCCCCAGCATTTT. It is translated as CASSGPRVKVSNQPQHF.

This clonotype was found many times. V and J are TRBV7-8 and TRBJ2-2; D remains ambiguous. CDR1 is SGHVS and CDR2 is FQNEAQ in the germline V gene. The CDR3 sequence is 14 residues long. Trimming left V 1 base short and J 7 bases short, with 10 bases between. CDR3 residues: CASSLVADGGELFF. Written as DNA, the CDR3 is TGTGCCAGCAGCTTAGTCGCTGATGGCGGGGAGCTGTTTTTT.

This clonotype has ten or more counts. The J gene is TRBJ2-7, the V gene TRBV29-1, with D uncertain. This CDR3 is 10 amino acids long. Trimming pared 7 bases from V and 4 bases from J, leaving 8 bases between. The germline V gene has CDR1 SQVTM and CDR2 ANQGSEA. Written as DNA, the CDR3 is TGCAGCGGGCGTTGGTACGAGCAGTACTTC. The encoded protein is CSGRWYEQYF.

As for this clonotype: A read error may explain this, as a much larger clone is one base away. V usage is TRBV2 and J usage is TRBJ1-1; D remains ambiguous. The germline CDR1 and CDR2 sequences are SNHLY and FYNNEI. The CDR3 has 14 residues. V was shortened by 8 bases and J by 8 bases, with 21 bases between the two germline ends. CDR3: CASAIRDNTKEAFF. The CDR3 DNA follows: TGTGCCAGCGCAATCCGGGATAATACGAAGGAAGCTTTCTTT.

A few counts support this clonotype. V usage is TRBV6-1 and J usage is TRBJ2-7; D uncertain. The germline gives CDR1 MNHNS, CDR2 SASEGT. The CDR3 is made up of 14 amino acids. V was trimmed by 7 bases and J by 9 bases, leaving 22 bases between them. The CDR3 region has the DNA TGTGCCAGCACCCTGGACGCGGCGGTGATTGGGCAGTACTTC. Translation: CASTLDAAVIGQYF.

This clonotype was recorded a few times. The V and J genes are TRBV2 and TRBJ1-2; D call uncertain. CDR3 size: 13 residues. Trimming cost V 5 bases and J 2 bases, with 9 bases left between them. The germline V gene has CDR1 SNHLY and CDR2 FYNNEI. The CDR3 here is CASSSKPNYGYTF. The CDR3 coding sequence is TGTGCCAGCAGTAGTAAACCCAACTATGGCTACACCTTC.

V gene TRBV7-9 combines with J gene TRBJ2-2; TRBD2 is a possible D gene (6 bases). Per the germline V gene, CDR1 is SEHNR and CDR2 is FQNEAQ (reference sequence). The CDR3 runs 14 residues. The ends were cut back, 5 bases at V and 8 bases at J, with 15 bases in the middle. This CDR3 is CASSPGDPSGELFF. DNA for the CDR3: TGTGCCAGCAGCCCGGGGGACCCGTCGGGGGAGCTGTTTTTT.

This chain's CDR3 is CASSLRGRDQETQYF. CDR3 coding DNA: TGTGCCAGCAGTTTAAGGGGAAGGGACCAAGAGACCCAGTACTTC. The rearrangement links TRBV12-3 or TRBV12-4 to TRBJ2-5; a possible D gene is TRBD1 (5 bases). V lost 2 bases to trimming and J lost 0 bases, with 10 bases between them. The CDR3 covers 15 residues.

On this clonotype itself: One end of the junction varies from germline; a read error may be responsible. The chain carries TRBV19 and TRBJ2-7; tentative D call: TRBD2 (6 bases). Per germline, CDR1 LNHDA and CDR2 SQIVND (reference sequence). The CDR3 covers 10 residues. The CDR3 sequence is CASGSYERYF. In DNA, the CDR3 is TGTGCCAGCGGGAGTTACGAGCGGTACTTC.

The V and J genes are TRBV29-1 and TRBJ1-4, with D maybe TRBD1 (6 bases). V was pared by 4 bases and J by 7 bases, with 19 bases between. The CDR3 extends over 15 amino acids. Germline V gene lookup returns CDR1 SQVTM and CDR2 ANQGSEA. The CDR3: CSVGTGNGGSEKLFF. The CDR3 bases are TGCAGCGTTGGGACGGGCAACGGGGGCAGTGAAAAACTGTTTTTT.

The chain joins TRBV19 to TRBJ2-2, with D possibly being TRBD1 (5 bases). The CDR3 loop spans 15 amino acids. Germline V gene lookup returns CDR1 LNHDA and CDR2 SQIVND (reference sequence). The ends were cut back, 4 bases at V and 4 bases at J, with 13 bases in the middle. CDR3 residues: CASSTIPTATGELFF. The DNA of the CDR3 is TGTGCCAGTAGTACCATTCCGACAGCCACCGGGGAGCTGTTTTTT.

This clonotype was counted many times. CDR3 nucleotide sequence: TGTGCCACCAGTGATGGAAACAGGGGACAAGAGACCCAGTACTTC. Amino acids: CATSDGNRGQETQYF. The chain uses TRBV24-1 and TRBJ2-5; TRBD1 matches at 7 bases. The trim removed 3 bases at V and 2 bases at J, leaving 5 bases unmatched. Germline CDR1 reads KGHDR; CDR2 reads SFDVKD. The CDR3 is made up of 15 amino acids.

J is TRBJ2-2 and V is TRBV7-9; D gene unclear. V dropped 6 bases and J dropped 0 bases, with 11 bases sitting between them. The CDR3 spans 15 residues. Per the germline V gene, CDR1 is SEHNR and CDR2 is FQNEAQ (reference sequence). CDR3 sequence: CASSPPQTNTGELFF. CDR3 nucleotides: TGTGCCAGCAGTCCCCCCCAGACGAACACCGGGGAGCTGTTTTTT.

This clonotype was observed a few times. The chain employs TRBV20-1 and TRBJ1-6; 9 nucleotides line up with TRBD1. The CDR3 is 15 amino acids. In germline, CDR1 is DFQATT, CDR2 SNEGSKA (reference sequence). V shed 6 bases and J 8 bases; nucleotides not matched to a gene: 11. The CDR3: CSATLGTGRDSPLHF. The DNA of the CDR3 is TGCAGTGCAACGCTAGGGACAGGGCGTGATTCACCCCTCCACTTT.

The J gene is TRBJ2-2, the V gene TRBV25-1, with D perhaps being TRBD1 or TRBD2 (5 bases each). The CDR3 sequence is 16 residues long. The V gene's germline CDR1 is MGHDK and CDR2 SYGVNS. Between the trimmed V and J ends, which lost 5 bases and 0 bases, there was a span of 13 bases. CDR3 sequence: CASSSSGAANTGELFF. In DNA, the CDR3 is TGTGCCAGCAGTTCCTCCGGGGCAGCGAACACCGGGGAGCTGTTTTTT. The variable domain in full, with the rest retrieved from reference TRBV25-1 and TRBJ2-2, is EADIYQTPRYLVIGTGKKITLECSQTMGHDKMYWYQQDPGMELHLIHYSYGVNSTEKGDLSSESTVSRIRTEHFPLTLESARPSHTSQYLCASSSSGAANTGELFFGEGSRLTVL.

This clonotype came up many times. The CDR3 DNA reads TGTGCCAGCAGCCCGGGACCGCGTACCCAGTACTTC. Protein: CASSPGPRTQYF. The V call is TRBV28, the J call TRBJ2-5, with D perhaps matching TRBD1 or TRBD2 (5 bases each). Germline assignment: CDR1 MDHEN and CDR2 SYDVKM. V was cut by 6 bases and J by 8 bases, with 13 bases left in between. The CDR3 loop spans 12 amino acids.

This clonotype was recorded many times. The chain uses TRBV9 and TRBJ1-1; D is unclear. Trimming took 0 bases from V and 10 from J, leaving 13 bases between them. CDR1 and CDR2 from the germline V gene are SGDLS and YYNGEE. The CDR3 is 13 residues long. In nucleotides, the CDR3 is TGTGCCAGCAGCGTAGACTTGGCTTCTGGAGCTTTCTTT. This sequence encodes CASSVDLASGAFF.

CDR3 amino acids: CSTGQSHETQYF. CDR3 nucleotides: TGCAGCACGGGACAGTCCCATGAGACCCAGTACTTC. The chain has TRBV29-1 and TRBJ2-5; 7 bases align to TRBD1. CDR3 length equals 12 residues. Per germline, CDR1 SQVTM and CDR2 ANQGSEA. Losses at the gene ends were 8 bases for V and 5 bases for J; bases not matched to a gene: 8.

Details on this clonotype: This may arise from a read error, as a much more abundant clone is one base away. Because the CDR3 is missing its conserved closing phenylalanine or tryptophan, this is likely a read error. The chain joins TRBV20-1 to TRBJ1-6, with 7 positions matching TRBD1. Germline CDR1 DFQATT, CDR2 SNEGSKA (reference sequence). The CDR3 extends over 13 amino acids. V shed 4 bases, J shed 7 bases, and the junction held 4 bases outside the gene matches. The CDR3 DNA is TGCAGTGCTAAAGGGACAGAGAATTCACCCCTCCACCTT. Amino acids: CSAKGTENSPLHL.

The rearrangement links TRBV20-1 to TRBJ2-7; D not certain. The ends were cut back, 0 bases at V and 6 bases at J, with 15 bases in the middle. The CDR3 extends over 14 amino acids. Looked up from germline, CDR1 is DFQATT and CDR2 is SNEGSKA (reference sequence). In DNA form, the CDR3 reads TGCAGTGCTAGAGAAAGTGGAGCCGGGTCCGAGCAGTACTTC. Its translation: CSARESGAGSEQYF.

This clonotype was counted only a few times. This chain connects TRBV7-8 to TRBJ1-5; a possible D gene is TRBD1 (6 bases). The CDR3 has 13 residues. CDR1 is SGHVS, CDR2 FQNEAQ, per germline. The germline V and J ends were trimmed by 5 bases and 9 bases, with 14 bases remaining between them. The CDR3: CASSIGGGLPQHF. CDR3 in DNA: TGTGCCAGCAGCATCGGGGGGGGGCTGCCCCAGCATTTT.

Of note for this clonotype: One junction end does not reproduce the germline sequence, and a read error may be involved. The genes are TRBV25-1 and TRBJ2-2; D might be TRBD2 (6 bases). This CDR3 is 17 amino acids long. The germline gives CDR1 MGHDK, CDR2 SYGVNS. CDR3 bases: TGCGCCAGCAGTCAAGTCCCCGCGGGGCAAAACACCGGGGAGCTGTTTTTT. Its protein is CASSQVPAGQNTGELFF.

V usage is TRBV7-9 and J usage is TRBJ2-2, with TRBD1 matching 7 bases. Germline CDR1 SEHNR, CDR2 FQNEAQ (reference sequence). This CDR3 has 14 residues. With V trimmed by 6 bases and J by 6 bases, 7 bases remained unmatched. The CDR3 region has the DNA TGTGCCAGCAGTCAGGACAGGTTGTCCGGGGAGCTGTTTTTT. Its protein product is CASSQDRLSGELFF.

Notes on this clonotype: Compared with germline, one end of the junction differs, possibly owing to a read error. The CDR3 loop reads CGSSSGGPFDSPLHF. DNA for the CDR3: TGCGGCAGCAGCTCTGGAGGGCCGTTTGATTCACCCCTCCACTTT. V and J are TRBV5-1 and TRBJ1-6; D remains unclear. The germline V gene has CDR1 SGHRS and CDR2 YFSETQ. This CDR3 comprises 15 residues.

This clonotype turned up a few times. The V call is TRBV5-4, the J call TRBJ1-2; tentative D call: TRBD1 (5 bases). The CDR3 consists of 14 residues. From germline, CDR1 is SGHNT and CDR2 YYREEE (reference sequence). With 4 bases removed from V and 4 bases from J, the gap between germline ends came to 14 bases. CDR3 sequence: CASSLVGVFYGYTF. The CDR3 coding sequence is TGTGCCAGCAGCCTTGTGGGGGTCTTCTATGGCTACACCTTC.